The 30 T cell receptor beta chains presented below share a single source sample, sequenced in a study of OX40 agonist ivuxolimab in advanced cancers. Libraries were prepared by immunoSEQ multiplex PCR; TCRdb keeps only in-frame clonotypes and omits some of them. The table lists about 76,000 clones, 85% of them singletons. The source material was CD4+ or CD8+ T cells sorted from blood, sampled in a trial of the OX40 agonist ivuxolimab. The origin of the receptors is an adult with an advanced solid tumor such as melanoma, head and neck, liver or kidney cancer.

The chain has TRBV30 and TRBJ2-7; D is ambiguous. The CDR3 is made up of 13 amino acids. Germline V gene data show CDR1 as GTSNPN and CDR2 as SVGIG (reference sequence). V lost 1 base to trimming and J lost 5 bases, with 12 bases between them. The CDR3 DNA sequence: TGTGCCTGGAGTGCCGGAGACTGGGACGAGCAGTACTTC. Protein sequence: CAWSAGDWDEQYF. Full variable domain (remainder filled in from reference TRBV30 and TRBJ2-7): SQTIHQWPATLVQPVGSPLSLECTVEGTSNPNLYWYRQAAGRGLQLLFYSVGIGQISSEVPQNLSASRPQDRQFILSSKKLLLSDSGFYLCAWSAGDWDEQYFGPGTRLTVT.

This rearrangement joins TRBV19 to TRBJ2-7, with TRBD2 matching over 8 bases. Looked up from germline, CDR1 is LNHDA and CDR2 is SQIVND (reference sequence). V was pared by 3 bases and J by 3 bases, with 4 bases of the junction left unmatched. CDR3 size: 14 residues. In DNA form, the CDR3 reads TGTGCCAGTAGTATGGTAAGCGGGGGCTACGAGCAGTACTTC. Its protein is CASSMVSGGYEQYF.

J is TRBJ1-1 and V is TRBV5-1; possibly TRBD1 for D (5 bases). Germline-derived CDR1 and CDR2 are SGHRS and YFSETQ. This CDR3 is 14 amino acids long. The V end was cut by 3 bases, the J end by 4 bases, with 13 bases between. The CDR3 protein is CASSSDGGGTEAFF. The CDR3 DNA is TGCGCCAGCAGCTCCGACGGGGGTGGCACTGAAGCTTTCTTT.

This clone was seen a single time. The CDR3 protein is CAARGDLNTEAFF. The CDR3 coding sequence is TGTGCCGCAAGGGGGGACTTAAACACTGAAGCTTTCTTT. The chain couples TRBV10-3 to TRBJ1-1; D might be TRBD1 (6 bases). The length of the CDR3 is 13 residues. The V and J ends lost 11 bases and 2 bases respectively, with 15 bases between them. Germline V gene data show CDR1 as ENHRY and CDR2 as SYGVKD.

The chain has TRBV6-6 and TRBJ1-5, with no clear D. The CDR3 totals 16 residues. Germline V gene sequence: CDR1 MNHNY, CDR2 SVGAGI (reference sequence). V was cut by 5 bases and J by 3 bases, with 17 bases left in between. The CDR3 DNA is TGTGCCAGCAGTCCAGGCCTTCATGCGTACAATCAGCCCCAGCATTTT. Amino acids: CASSPGLHAYNQPQHF.

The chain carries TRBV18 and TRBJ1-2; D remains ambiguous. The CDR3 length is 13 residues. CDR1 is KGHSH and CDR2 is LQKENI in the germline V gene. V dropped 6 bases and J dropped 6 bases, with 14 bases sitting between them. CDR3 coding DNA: TGTGCCAGCTCCCCTTCGGAGGAGCATGGCTACACCTTC. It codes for CASSPSEEHGYTF.

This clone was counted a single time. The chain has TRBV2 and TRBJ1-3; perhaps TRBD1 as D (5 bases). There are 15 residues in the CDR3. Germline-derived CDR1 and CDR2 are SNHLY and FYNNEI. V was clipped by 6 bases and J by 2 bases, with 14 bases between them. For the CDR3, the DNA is TGTGCCAGCAGCGGTGGGGGGTGGACTGGAAACACCATATATTTT. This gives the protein CASSGGGWTGNTIYF. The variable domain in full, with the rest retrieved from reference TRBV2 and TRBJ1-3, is EPEVTQTPSHQVTQMGQEVILRCVPISNHLYFYWYRQILGQKVEFLVSFYNNEISEKSEIFDDQFSVERPDGSNFTLKIRSTKLEDSAMYFCASSGGGWTGNTIYFGEGSWLTVV.

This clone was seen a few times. The CDR3 nucleotides read TGTGCCAGCAGCTTAGGCAGGGATGCGGGTGAAGCTTTCTTT. This sequence encodes CASSLGRDAGEAFF. The chain recombines TRBV7-9 with TRBJ1-1, with D maybe TRBD1 (5 bases). The V and J ends lost 1 base and 7 bases respectively, with 13 bases between them. Germline V lookup: CDR1 SEHNR, CDR2 FQNEAQ (reference sequence). The CDR3 consists of 14 residues.

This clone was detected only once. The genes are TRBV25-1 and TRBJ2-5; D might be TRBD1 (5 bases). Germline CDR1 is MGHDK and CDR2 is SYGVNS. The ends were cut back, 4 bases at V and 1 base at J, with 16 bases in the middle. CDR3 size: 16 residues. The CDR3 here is CASSGRAGRAQETQYF. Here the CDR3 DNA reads TGTGCCAGCAGTGGAAGGGCAGGGCGAGCCCAAGAGACCCAGTACTTC.

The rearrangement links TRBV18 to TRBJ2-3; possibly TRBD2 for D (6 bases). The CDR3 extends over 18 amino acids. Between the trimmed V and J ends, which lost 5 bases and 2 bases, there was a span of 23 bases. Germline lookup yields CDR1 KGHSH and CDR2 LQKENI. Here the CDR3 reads CASSVFAGTTDNTDTQYF. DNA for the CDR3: TGTGCCAGCTCAGTATTCGCGGGGACGACAGATAACACAGATACGCAGTATTTT.

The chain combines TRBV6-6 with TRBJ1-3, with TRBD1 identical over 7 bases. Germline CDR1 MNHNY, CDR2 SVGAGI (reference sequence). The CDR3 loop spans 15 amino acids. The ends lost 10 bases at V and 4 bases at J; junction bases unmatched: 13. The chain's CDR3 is CATGKGALKGNTIYF. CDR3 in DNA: TGTGCCACCGGTAAGGGGGCACTAAAAGGAAACACCATATATTTT.

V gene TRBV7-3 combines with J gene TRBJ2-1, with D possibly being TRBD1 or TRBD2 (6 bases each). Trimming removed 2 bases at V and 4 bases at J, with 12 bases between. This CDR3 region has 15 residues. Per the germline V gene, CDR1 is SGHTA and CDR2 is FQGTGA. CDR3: CASSLLQGGYNEQFF. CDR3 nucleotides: TGTGCCAGCAGCTTATTACAGGGAGGTTACAATGAGCAGTTCTTC.

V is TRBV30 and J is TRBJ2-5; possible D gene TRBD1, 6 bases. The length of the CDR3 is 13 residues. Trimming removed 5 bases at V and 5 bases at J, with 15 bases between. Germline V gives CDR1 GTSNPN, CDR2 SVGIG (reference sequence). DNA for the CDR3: TGTGCCTGGGCAGGGGATTGGAGTGAGACCCAGTACTTC. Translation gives CAWAGDWSETQYF.

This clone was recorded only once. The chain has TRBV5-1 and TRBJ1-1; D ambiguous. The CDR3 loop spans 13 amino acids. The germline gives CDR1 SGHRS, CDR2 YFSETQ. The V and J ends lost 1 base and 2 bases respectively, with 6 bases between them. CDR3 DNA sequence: TGCGCCAGCAGCTTGACAGATAACACTGAAGCTTTCTTT. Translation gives CASSLTDNTEAFF.

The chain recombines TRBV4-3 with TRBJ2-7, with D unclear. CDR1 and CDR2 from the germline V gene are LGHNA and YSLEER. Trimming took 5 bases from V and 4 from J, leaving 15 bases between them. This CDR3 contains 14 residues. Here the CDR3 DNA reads TGCGCCAGCAGCAGGAGTACGCACGATTACGAGCAGTACTTC. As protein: CASSRSTHDYEQYF.

The DNA for the CDR3 is TGTGCCAGTAGACGACAGGGTAGCGACAATGAGCAGTTCTTC. It specifies CASRRQGSDNEQFF. This rearrangement joins TRBV19 to TRBJ2-1; 7 bases agree with TRBD1. CDR3 length: 14 residues. Trimming took 6 bases from V and 5 from J; bases not matched to a gene: 7. The germline V gene has CDR1 LNHDA and CDR2 SQIVND (reference sequence).

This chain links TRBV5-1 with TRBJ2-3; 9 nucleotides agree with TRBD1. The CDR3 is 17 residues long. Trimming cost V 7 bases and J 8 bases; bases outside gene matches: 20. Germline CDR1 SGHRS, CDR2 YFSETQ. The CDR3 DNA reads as TGCGCCAGCTCCGGACAGGGGACTTCCCGGCGAACCGGTACGCAGTATTTT. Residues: CASSGQGTSRRTGTQYF.

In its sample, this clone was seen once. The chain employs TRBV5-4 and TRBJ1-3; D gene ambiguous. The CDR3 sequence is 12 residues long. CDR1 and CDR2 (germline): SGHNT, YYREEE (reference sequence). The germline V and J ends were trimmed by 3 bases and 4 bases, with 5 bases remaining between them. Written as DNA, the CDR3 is TGTGCCAGCAGCTCCGACGGAAACACCATATATTTT. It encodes CASSSDGNTIYF.

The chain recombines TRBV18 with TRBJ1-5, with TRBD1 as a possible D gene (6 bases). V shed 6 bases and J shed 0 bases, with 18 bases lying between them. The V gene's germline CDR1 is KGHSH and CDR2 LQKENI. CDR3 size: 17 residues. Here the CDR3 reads CASSVLRDTSSNQPQHF. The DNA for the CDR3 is TGTGCCAGCTCCGTTTTGAGGGACACCTCTAGCAATCAGCCCCAGCATTTT.

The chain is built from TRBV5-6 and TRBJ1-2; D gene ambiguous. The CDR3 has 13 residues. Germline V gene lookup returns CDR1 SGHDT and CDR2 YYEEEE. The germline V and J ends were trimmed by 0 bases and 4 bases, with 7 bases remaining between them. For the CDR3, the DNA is TGTGCCAGCAGCTTGGAACAGAGCTATGGCTACACCTTC. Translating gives CASSLEQSYGYTF. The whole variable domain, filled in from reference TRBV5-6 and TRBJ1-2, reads DAGVTQSPTHLIKTRGQQVTLRCSPKSGHDTVSWYQQALGQGPQFIFQYYEEEERQRGNFPDRFSGHQFPNYSSELNVNALLLGDSALYLCASSLEQSYGYTFGSGTRLTVV.

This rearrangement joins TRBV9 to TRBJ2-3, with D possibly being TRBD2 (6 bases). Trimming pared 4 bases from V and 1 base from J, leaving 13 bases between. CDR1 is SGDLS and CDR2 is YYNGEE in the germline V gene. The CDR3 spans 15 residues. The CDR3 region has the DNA TGTGCCAGCAGCACCACTAGCAGCGGCACAGATACGCAGTATTTT. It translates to CASSTTSSGTDTQYF.

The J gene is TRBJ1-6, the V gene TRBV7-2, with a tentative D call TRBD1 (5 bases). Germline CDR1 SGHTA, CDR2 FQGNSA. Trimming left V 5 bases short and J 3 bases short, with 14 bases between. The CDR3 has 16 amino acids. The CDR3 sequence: CASSPQRGVYNSPLHF. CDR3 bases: TGTGCCAGCAGCCCGCAAAGAGGGGTCTATAATTCACCCCTCCACTTT.

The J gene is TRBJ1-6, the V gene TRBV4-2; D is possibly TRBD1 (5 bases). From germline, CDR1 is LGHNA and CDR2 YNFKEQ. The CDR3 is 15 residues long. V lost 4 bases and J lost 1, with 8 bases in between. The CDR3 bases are TGTGCCAGCAGCCCGCAGGGATCCTATAATTCACCCCTCCACTTT. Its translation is CASSPQGSYNSPLHF.

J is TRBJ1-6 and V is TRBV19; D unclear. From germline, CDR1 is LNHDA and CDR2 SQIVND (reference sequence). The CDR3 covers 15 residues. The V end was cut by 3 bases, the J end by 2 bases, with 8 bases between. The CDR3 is CASSMTPTYNSPLHF. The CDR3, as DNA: TGTGCCAGTAGTATGACCCCAACCTATAATTCACCCCTCCACTTT.

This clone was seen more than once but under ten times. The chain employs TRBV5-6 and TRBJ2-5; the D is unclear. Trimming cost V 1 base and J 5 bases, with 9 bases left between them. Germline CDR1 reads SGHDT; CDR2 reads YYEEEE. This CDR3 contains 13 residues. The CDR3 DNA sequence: TGTGCCAGCAGCTTGTTTGTTTCGGAGACCCAGTACTTC. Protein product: CASSLFVSETQYF.

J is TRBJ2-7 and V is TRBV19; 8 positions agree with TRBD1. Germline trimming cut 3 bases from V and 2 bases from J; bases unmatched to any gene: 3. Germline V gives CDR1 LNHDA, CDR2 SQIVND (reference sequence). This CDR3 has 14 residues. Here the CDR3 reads CASSIDRGTYEQYF. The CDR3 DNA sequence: TGTGCCAGTAGTATCGACAGGGGCACCTACGAGCAGTACTTC.

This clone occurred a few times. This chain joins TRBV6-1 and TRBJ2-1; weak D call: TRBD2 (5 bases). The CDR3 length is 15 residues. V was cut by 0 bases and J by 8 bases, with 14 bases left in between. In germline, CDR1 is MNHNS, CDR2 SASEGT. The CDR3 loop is CASSEADSRLDEQFF. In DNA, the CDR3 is TGTGCCAGCAGTGAAGCGGACTCCCGTTTGGATGAGCAGTTCTTC.

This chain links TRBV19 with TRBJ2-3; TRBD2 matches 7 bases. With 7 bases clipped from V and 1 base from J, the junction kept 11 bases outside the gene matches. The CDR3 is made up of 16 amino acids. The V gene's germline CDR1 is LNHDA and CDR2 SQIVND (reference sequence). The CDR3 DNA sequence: TGTGCCAGTACCGCCTGGGGGGGGGAGCGCACAGATACGCAGTATTTT. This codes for CASTAWGGERTDTQYF.

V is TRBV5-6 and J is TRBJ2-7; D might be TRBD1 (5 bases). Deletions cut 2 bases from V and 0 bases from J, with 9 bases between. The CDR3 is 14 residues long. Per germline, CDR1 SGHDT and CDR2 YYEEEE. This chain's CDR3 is CASSLTGNSYEQYF. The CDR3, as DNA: TGTGCCAGCAGCTTAACAGGAAACTCCTACGAGCAGTACTTC.

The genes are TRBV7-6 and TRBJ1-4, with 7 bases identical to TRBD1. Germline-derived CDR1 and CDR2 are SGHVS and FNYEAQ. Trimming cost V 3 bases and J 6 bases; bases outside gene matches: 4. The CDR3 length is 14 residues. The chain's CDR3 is CASSFSDRDEKLFF. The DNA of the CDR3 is TGTGCCAGCAGCTTTAGCGACAGGGATGAAAAACTGTTTTTT. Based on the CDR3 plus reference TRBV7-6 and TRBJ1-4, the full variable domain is GAGVSQSPRYKVTKRGQDVALRCDPISGHVSLYWYRQALGQGPEFLTYFNYEAQQDKSGLPNDRFSAERPEGSISTLTIQRTEQRDSAMYRCASSFSDRDEKLFFGSGTQLSVL.